This T cell receptor (beta chain) derives from a study of vaccination effects on CD4 cells after COVID-19. About the research overall: Post-vaccine specimens arrived a median 72 days past the second dose.

Turning to this clone: The antigen is undetermined.

The table came from immunoSEQ multiplex PCR; TCRdb's copy has only in-frame clones and leaves some out. The data show 30,000 to 35,000 clones, around 70% seen once. The culture ran for around ten days before CD4+ T cells were isolated. Of the BNT162b2 and mRNA-1273 vaccines, participants received two doses of one or the other. This CDR3 region has 13 residues. Trimming stripped 2 bases from V and 4 bases from J, with 8 bases between. This clonotype was sampled from a human donor who received a COVID-19 vaccine. The material was CD4+ T cells from PBMCs cultured without peptide, obtained after COVID-19 vaccination. The rearrangement uses TRBV12-3 or TRBV12-4 and TRBJ1-2; D gene ambiguous. CDR3 residues: CASSLNRAYGYTF. CDR3 coding DNA: TGTGCCAGCAGTTTAAACCGGGCCTATGGCTACACCTTC.